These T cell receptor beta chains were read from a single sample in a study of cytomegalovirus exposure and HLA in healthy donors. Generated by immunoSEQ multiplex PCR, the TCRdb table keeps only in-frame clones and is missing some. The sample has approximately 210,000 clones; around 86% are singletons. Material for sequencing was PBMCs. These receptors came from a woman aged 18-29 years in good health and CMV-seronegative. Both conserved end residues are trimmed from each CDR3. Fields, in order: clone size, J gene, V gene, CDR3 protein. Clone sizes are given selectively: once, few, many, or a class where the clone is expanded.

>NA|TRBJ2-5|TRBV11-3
ASSPGTGGETQY
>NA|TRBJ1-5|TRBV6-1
ASSEFGQLNQPQH
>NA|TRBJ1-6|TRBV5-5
ASSLYLGSPLH
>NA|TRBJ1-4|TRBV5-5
ASSLIQGKLF
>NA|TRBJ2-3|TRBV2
ASNDRELLDTQY
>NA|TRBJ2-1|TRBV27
ASSFGWVGESSYNEQF
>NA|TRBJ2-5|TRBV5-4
ASSLVQGGGETQY
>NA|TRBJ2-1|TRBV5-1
ASSLAYNEQF
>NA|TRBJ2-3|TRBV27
ASSLDSRGDTQY
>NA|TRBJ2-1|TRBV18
ASSPRGPPLVNEQF
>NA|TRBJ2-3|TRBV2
ASSELATSTDTQY
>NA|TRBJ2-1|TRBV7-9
ASSSTGTSGTTYNEQF
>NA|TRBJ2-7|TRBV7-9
ASSKTGGREYEQY
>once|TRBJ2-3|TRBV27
ASSKKRTGLYFTDTQY
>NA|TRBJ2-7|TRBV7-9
ASSPLTGLVRSYEQY
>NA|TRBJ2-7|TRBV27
ASSQTGISYEQY
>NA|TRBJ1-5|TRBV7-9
ASSLRDQPQH
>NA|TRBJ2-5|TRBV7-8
ASSLVGQGMWETQY
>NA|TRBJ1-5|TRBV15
ATSRDQGKNQPQH
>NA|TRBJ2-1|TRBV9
ASSVAPSGSSYNEQF
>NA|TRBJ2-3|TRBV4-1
ASSQEVGREAKTR
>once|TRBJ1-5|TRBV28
ASSSPASNQPQH
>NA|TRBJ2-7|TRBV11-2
ASSLQGALYEQY
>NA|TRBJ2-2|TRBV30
AWSVRQGVATGELF
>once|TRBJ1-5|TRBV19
ASSIMGQDQPQH
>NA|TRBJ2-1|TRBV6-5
ASREGNNEQF
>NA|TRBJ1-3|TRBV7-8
ASSALGGGNTIY
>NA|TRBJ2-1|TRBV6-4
ASSRGSNPGEQF
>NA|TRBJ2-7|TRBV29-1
SVMGQGLYEQY
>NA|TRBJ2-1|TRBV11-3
ASSSGSLGNEQF
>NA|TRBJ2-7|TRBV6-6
ASSYNPVFYEQY
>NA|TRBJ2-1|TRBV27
ASSFLDSGSRNEQF
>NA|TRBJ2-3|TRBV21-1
ASSQTIGSWVTQY
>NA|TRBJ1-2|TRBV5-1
ASSLGQLNGYT
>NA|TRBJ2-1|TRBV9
ASSVGAGGYNEQF
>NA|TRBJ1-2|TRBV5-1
ASSLAPRDRVDYGYT
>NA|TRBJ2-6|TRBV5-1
ASSLIPSAGANVLT
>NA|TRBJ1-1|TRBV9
ASSVQPGEAF
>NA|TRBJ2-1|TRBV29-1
SVGSSAYNEQF
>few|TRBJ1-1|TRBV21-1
ASSMPGQGGTEAF
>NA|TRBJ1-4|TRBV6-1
ASSEPGQGKKLF
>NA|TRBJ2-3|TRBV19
ASSTREGYTDTQY
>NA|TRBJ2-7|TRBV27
ASSSVTSGRYSYEQY
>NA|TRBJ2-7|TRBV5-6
ASSLDPTVSYEQY
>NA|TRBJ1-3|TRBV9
ASSVTGDYSGNTIY
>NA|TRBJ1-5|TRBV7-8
ASSLFTGGPNQPQH
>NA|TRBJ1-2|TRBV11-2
ASSLKQGYGYT